This TCR beta chain originates from a study of T-cell reconstitution after alpha-beta-depleted transplantation in children. As it was prepared, the TCRbeta library received unique molecular identifiers. In TCRdb, the PCR reads were re-called with MiXCR into one record per CDR3 protein. The data show 900,000 or so distinct CDR3 sequences, around 15% seen once. This CDR3 region has 14 residues. With V trimmed by 3 bases and J by 0 bases, 4 bases remained unmatched. Germline lookup yields CDR1 DFQATT and CDR2 SNEGSKA (reference sequence). The input for sequencing was PBMCs, mostly from graft donor cells, taken 360 days after TCRalphabeta/CD19-depleted stem cell transplant. The receptor's source is a male patient between 5 and 17 years old who had a stem cell transplant for acute lymphoblastic leukemia, so the T cells may come from the graft donor. The chain has TRBV20-1 and TRBJ2-7, with 8 bases aligning to TRBD1. The CDR3 reads CSARGQDDSYEQYF. The CDR3 DNA reads as TGCAGTGCTAGGGGACAGGATGACTCCTACGAGCAGTACTTC.